A selection of T cell receptor beta chains follows, all from one sample in a study of T cell repertoires in cytomegalovirus infection. MiXCR, run by TCRdb on the reads, gives a single entry per CDR3 protein. Found here are 150,000 to 200,000 distinct CDR3 sequences, approximately 20% of them singletons; the top ten hold 2.5% to 3%. The source material was PBMCs. These TCRs come from a human donor in good health (CMV status not recorded). Some clones in this sample may be carry-over from other donors' samples. The CDR3 runs from the conserved cysteine through the conserved F or W. Fields, in order: V gene, clone size, D gene, J gene, CDR3 DNA, CDR3 protein. A D gene is named only where the DNA matches it firmly. Where a row states a size, it is once, few, many or the class of an expanded clone; other rows omit it.

TRBV6-2/TRBV6-3	.	.	TRBJ1-5	TGTGCCAGCAGTGACCAGGGGATAGACAATCAGCCCCAGCATTTT	CASSDQGIDNQPQHF
TRBV4-1	few	TRBD1	TRBJ1-2	TGCGCCAGCAGCCCGGGGACAGGTCCCTCCTATGGCTACACCTTC	CASSPGTGPSYGYTF
TRBV7-9	many	TRBD1	TRBJ1-5	TGTGCCAGCAGCGAGGGGGACAGGGAATCCCAGCATTTT	CASSEGDRESQHF
TRBV12-3/TRBV12-4	few	.	TRBJ1-2	TGTGCCAGCACCGAGGGCCTAGGGGAAGGCTACACCTTC	CASTEGLGEGYTF
TRBV20-1	few	.	TRBJ1-5	TGCAGTGCTAGATCCCCCGGACTTAGCAATCAGCCCCAGCATTTT	CSARSPGLSNQPQHF
TRBV5-5	many	.	TRBJ2-1	TGTGCCAGCAGCGCGGCGAACAATGAGCAGTTCTTC	CASSAANNEQFF
TRBV10-3	.	.	TRBJ2-7	TGTGCCATCAGTGTGGCGGGGTCGGCGGGCGAGCAGTACTTC	CAISVAGSAGEQYF
TRBV12-3/TRBV12-4	.	.	TRBJ2-7	TGTGCCAGCAGTCCCTACCGTGGGTGGGGAGACCAACCCTACGAGCAGTACTTC	CASSPYRGWGDQPYEQYF
TRBV9	.	TRBD1	TRBJ1-5	TGTGCCAGCAGCGTGACAGGGGTGAGTCAGCCCCAGCATTTT	CASSVTGVSQPQHF
TRBV12-3/TRBV12-4	many	.	TRBJ1-2	TGTGCCAGCAGTTCCAACTATGGCTACACCTTC	CASSSNYGYTF
TRBV19	.	TRBD1	TRBJ1-2	TGTGCCAGTAGTATTGAGGGGGCGGCTAACTATGGCTACACCTTC	CASSIEGAANYGYTF
TRBV5-1	.	.	TRBJ2-4	TGCGCCAGCAGCCCCGGGCCCGAAAACATTCAGTACTTC	CASSPGPENIQYF
TRBV12-3/TRBV12-4	many	TRBD2	TRBJ2-3	TGTGCCAGCAGAACTAGCGGGAGTACAGATACGCAGTATTTT	CASRTSGSTDTQYF
TRBV18	.	TRBD2	TRBJ2-5	TGTGCCAGCTCACCACCTGGAGGAGCGGGGCCACAAGAGACCCAGTACTTC	CASSPPGGAGPQETQYF
TRBV5-1	.	TRBD1	TRBJ2-3	TGCGCCAGCAGCATCGAGACAGGGAGCGCAGATACGCAGTATTTT	CASSIETGSADTQYF
TRBV6-2/TRBV6-3	many	TRBD2	TRBJ2-1	TGTGCCAGCACTGTAGCGGGCGGGAGGTATGAGCAGTTCTTC	CASTVAGGRYEQFF
TRBV6-6	many	.	TRBJ2-3	TGCGCAGCTACCCCGGCGGGGGATACGCAGTATTTT	CAATPAGDTQYF
TRBV28	.	TRBD1	TRBJ2-4	TGTGCCAGCAGTTCCGACAGGGGCCCTAAAGGGAACATTCAGTACTTC	CASSSDRGPKGNIQYF
TRBV12-3/TRBV12-4	.	.	TRBJ1-2	TGTGCCAGCAGTTCAACAGGAGTAAGGGGAGGCTACACCTTC	CASSSTGVRGGYTF
TRBV7-8	many	TRBD1	TRBJ1-1	TGTGCCAGCAGCCTATTACAGGGGATGTACACTGAAGCTTTCTTT	CASSLLQGMYTEAFF
TRBV6-1	many	TRBD1	TRBJ1-1	TGTGCCAGCAGTCACAGGGGGGATACTGAAGCTTTCTTT	CASSHRGDTEAFF
TRBV7-8	many	TRBD1	TRBJ2-5	TGTGCCAGCAGCCTAGGAGGACAGGGGGCTTTCGAGACCCAGTACTTC	CASSLGGQGAFETQYF
TRBV24-1	.	TRBD1	TRBJ2-5	TGTGCCACCAGTGACCCGACCGGGACAGGGTATGAGACCCAGTACTTC	CATSDPTGTGYETQYF
TRBV12-3/TRBV12-4	many	TRBD2	TRBJ2-1	TGTGCCAGCAGTTGGACTAGCGGGGGGGCCCGGTTCTTC	CASSWTSGGARFF
TRBV3-1	.	.	TRBJ2-2	TGTGCCGCCAGTTCCGGGGATACTCGTACCGGGGAGCTGTTTTTT	CAASSGDTRTGELFF